This is a list of T cell receptor beta chains from one sample in a study of blood T cell repertoires in COVID-19. Sequencing was performed with immunoSEQ multiplex PCR; in TCRdb, only in-frame clones are kept and a portion is missing. The data contain 150,000 to 200,000 clones, roughly 83% of them singletons. The sequencing input was peripheral blood. The receptor set was obtained from a woman at least 80 years old with active or convalescent COVID-19. The CDR3 runs from the conserved cysteine through the conserved F or W. The order of the fields is J gene, V gene, D gene, clone size, CDR3 protein, CDR3 DNA. A D gene is named only where the DNA matches it firmly. Rows give clone size only sometimes, using once, few, many, or a class for an expanded clone.

TRBJ1-1	TRBV11-3	.	.	CASSITQGNTEAFF	TGTGCCAGCAGCATCACACAGGGGAACACTGAAGCTTTCTTT
TRBJ2-1	TRBV5-1	.	.	CASSWNAPVGGYNEQFF	TGCGCCAGCAGCTGGAACGCCCCGGTGGGGGGTTACAATGAGCAGTTCTTC
TRBJ1-2	TRBV2	.	.	CASSPSRTGGYTF	TGTGCCAGCAGTCCGAGCAGAACGGGGGGCTACACCTTC
TRBJ2-1	TRBV24-1	TRBD1	.	CATTYTGTGGLEQFF	TGTGCCACCACATACACCGGGACAGGAGGTTTGGAGCAGTTCTTC
TRBJ2-1	TRBV7-9	TRBD2	.	CASSPPRLAGGPPINEQFF	TGTGCCAGCAGCCCTCCCAGGCTAGCGGGGGGTCCACCAATCAATGAGCAGTTCTTC
TRBJ1-2	TRBV5-6	TRBD1	.	CASSPLGQTGYTF	TGTGCCAGCAGCCCACTGGGACAGACTGGCTACACCTTC
TRBJ2-1	TRBV29-1	TRBD2	.	CSVWDPRGYEQFF	TGCAGCGTATGGGACCCGCGGGGGTATGAGCAGTTCTTC
TRBJ1-1	TRBV19	.	.	CASSIVDRNTEAFF	TGTGCCAGTAGTATAGTGGACAGGAACACTGAAGCTTTCTTT
TRBJ1-2	TRBV30	.	.	CAWSVSQFYGYTF	TGTGCCTGGAGTGTATCACAATTCTATGGCTACACCTTC
TRBJ1-5	TRBV15	.	.	CATSREPGKNQPQHF	TGTGCCACCAGCAGAGAGCCAGGGAAGAATCAGCCCCAGCATTTT
TRBJ1-5	TRBV7-3	TRBD1	few	CASSLKSGQGGGIGDPGSNQPQHF	TGTGCCAGCAGCTTAAAGTCGGGACAGGGAGGGGGTATAGGCGACCCCGGGAGCAATCAGCCCCAGCATTTT
TRBJ1-1	TRBV7-2	.	.	CASSPPGAFEAFF	TGTGCCAGCAGCCCACCAGGGGCGTTTGAAGCTTTCTTT
TRBJ1-4	TRBV4-3	.	.	CASSQDPRGTNEKLFF	TGCGCCAGCAGCCAAGATCCGAGGGGGACTAATGAAAAACTGTTTTTT
TRBJ2-1	TRBV7-2	TRBD2	.	CASSPGLAGAIEQFF	TGTGCCAGCAGCCCCGGCCTAGCGGGGGCCATCGAGCAGTTCTTC
TRBJ1-1	TRBV9	.	.	CASSPYNRALTEAFF	TGTGCCAGCAGCCCTTACAACAGGGCTTTGACTGAAGCTTTCTTT
TRBJ1-4	TRBV30	.	.	CAWSVSTGMNEKLFF	TGTGCCTGGAGTGTAAGTACAGGGATGAATGAAAAACTGTTTTTT
TRBJ1-1	TRBV29-1	.	.	CSVDRGVEAFF	TGCAGCGTTGATCGTGGAGTTGAAGCTTTCTTT
TRBJ1-6	TRBV27	TRBD1	.	CASSPEGTGSSYNSPLHF	TGTGCCAGCAGTCCAGAGGGGACAGGGAGCTCCTATAATTCACCCCTCCACTTT
TRBJ2-3	TRBV6-2/TRBV6-3	TRBD2	.	CASSPVTSGTDTQYF	TGTGCCAGCAGCCCAGTGACTAGCGGGACAGATACGCAGTATTTT
TRBJ2-6	TRBV6-2/TRBV6-3	TRBD1	once	CASSYRSQGGSGANVLTF	TGTGCCAGCAGTTACAGGTCACAGGGGGGTTCTGGGGCCAACGTCCTGACTTTC
TRBJ1-5	TRBV6-5	TRBD1	once	CASRLDRNNQPQHF	TGTGCCAGCAGATTGGACAGGAACAATCAGCCCCAGCATTTT
TRBJ1-4	TRBV19	.	.	CATSDKRYEKLFF	TGTGCCACCTCCGACAAGAGATATGAAAAACTGTTTTTT